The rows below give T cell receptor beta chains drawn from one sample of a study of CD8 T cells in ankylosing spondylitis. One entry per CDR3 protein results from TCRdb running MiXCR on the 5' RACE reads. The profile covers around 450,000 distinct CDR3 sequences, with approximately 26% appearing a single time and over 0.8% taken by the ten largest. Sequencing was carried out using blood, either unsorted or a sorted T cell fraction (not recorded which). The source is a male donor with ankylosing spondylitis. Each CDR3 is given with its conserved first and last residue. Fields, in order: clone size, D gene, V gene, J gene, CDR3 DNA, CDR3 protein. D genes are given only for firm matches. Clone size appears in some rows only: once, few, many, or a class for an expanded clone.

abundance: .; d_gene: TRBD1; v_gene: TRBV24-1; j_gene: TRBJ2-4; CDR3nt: TGTGCCACCAGTGATCCGGGACAGGGCGGCGACATTCAGTACTTC; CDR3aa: CATSDPGQGGDIQYF
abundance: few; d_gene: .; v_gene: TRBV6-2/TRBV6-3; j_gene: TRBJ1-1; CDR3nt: TGTGCCAGCACAAAATCGGCAGGTATGGCTTTCTTT; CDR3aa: CASTKSAGMAFF
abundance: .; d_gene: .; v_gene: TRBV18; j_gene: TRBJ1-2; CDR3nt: TGTGCCAGCTCACGGGCCTCGACAGACAACTATGGCTACACCTTC; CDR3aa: CASSRASTDNYGYTF
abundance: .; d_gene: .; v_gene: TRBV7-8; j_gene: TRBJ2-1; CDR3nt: TGTGCCAGCAGCTTAATTAGGAGTAGCTACAATGAGCAGTTCTTC; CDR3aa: CASSLIRSSYNEQFF
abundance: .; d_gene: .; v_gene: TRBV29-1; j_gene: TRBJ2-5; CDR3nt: TGCAGCGTTGAGCAGGGTAGGAGGGAGACCCAGTACTTC; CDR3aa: CSVEQGRRETQYF
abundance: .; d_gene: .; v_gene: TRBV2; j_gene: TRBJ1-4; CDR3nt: TGTGCCAGCAGTGACCAGGGTGCAACTAATGAAAAACTGTTTTTT; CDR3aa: CASSDQGATNEKLFF
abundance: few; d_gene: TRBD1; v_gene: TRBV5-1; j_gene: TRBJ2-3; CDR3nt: TGCGCCAGCGGCCCGCCGGGACAGGGTGTACATACGCAGTATTTT; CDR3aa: CASGPPGQGVHTQYF
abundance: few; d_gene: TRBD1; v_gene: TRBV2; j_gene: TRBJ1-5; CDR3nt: TGTGCCAGCAGAGCGACAGGGAAGAATCAGCCCCAGCATTTT; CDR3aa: CASRATGKNQPQHF
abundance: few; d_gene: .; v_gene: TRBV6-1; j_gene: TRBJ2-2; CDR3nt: TGTGCCACCATAGACAGGAACACCGGGGAGCTGTTTTTT; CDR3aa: CATIDRNTGELFF
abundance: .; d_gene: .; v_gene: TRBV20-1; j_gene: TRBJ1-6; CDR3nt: TGCAGTGCTAGAGATAGGGGCCACTCCACAGGGATGGCACCCCTCCACTTT; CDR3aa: CSARDRGHSTGMAPLHF
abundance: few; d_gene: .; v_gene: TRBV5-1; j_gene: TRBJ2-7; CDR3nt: TGCGCCAGCAGGATCGAGTGGGGAACGGACTACGAGCAGTACTTC; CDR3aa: CASRIEWGTDYEQYF
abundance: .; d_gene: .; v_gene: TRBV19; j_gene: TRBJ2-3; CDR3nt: TGTGCCAGTAGTTCGTCATCTGCGGATACGCAGTATTTT; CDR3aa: CASSSSSADTQYF
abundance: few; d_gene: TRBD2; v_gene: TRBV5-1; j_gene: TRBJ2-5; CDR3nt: TGCGCCAGCAGCTTGGTGACTAGCGGGAGAGTAGAGACCCAGTACTTC; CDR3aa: CASSLVTSGRVETQYF
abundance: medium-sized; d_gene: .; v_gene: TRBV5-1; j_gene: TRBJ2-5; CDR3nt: TGCGCCAGCAGCTGGGGGACATCACAAGAGACCCAGTACTTC; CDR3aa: CASSWGTSQETQYF
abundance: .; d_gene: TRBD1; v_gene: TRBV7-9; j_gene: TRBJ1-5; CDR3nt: TGTGCCAGCAGCCCAGGGACAGGGGTTGATCAGCCCCAGCATTTT; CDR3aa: CASSPGTGVDQPQHF
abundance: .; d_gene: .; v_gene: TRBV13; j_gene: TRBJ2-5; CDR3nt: TGTGCCAGCAGCTCAGGCCTTGCGGACCAACAAGAGACCCAGTACTTC; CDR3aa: CASSSGLADQQETQYF
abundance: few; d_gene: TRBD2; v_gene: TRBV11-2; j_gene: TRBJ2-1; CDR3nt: TGTGCCAGCAGCCTTGGTAGGCTAGCGGGAGCGATCTACAATGAGCAGTTCTTC; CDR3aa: CASSLGRLAGAIYNEQFF
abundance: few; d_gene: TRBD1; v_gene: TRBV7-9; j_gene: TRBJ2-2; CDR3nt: TGTGCCAGCAGCCCCGGACAGGGGGGGAACACCGGGGAGCTGTTTTTT; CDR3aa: CASSPGQGGNTGELFF
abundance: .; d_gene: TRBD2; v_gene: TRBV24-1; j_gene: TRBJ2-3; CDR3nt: TGTGCCACCAGTGATTTAGCCAGCGGGAGGAGCACAGATACGCAGTATTTT; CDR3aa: CATSDLASGRSTDTQYF
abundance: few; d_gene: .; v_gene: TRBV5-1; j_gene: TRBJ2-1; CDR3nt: TGCGCCAGCAGCTCCGGGATGAGCTCCTACAATGAGCAGTTCTTC; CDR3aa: CASSSGMSSYNEQFF
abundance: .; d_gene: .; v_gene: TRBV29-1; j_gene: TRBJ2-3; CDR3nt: TGCAGCGTCGGGGAGGGCACAGATACGCAGTATTTT; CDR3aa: CSVGEGTDTQYF
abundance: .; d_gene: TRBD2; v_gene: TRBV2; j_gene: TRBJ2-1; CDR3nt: TGTGCCAGCAGTGAGGGGATAGCGGGAGGGCCTAATAGTGAGCAGCTCTTC; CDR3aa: CASSEGIAGGPNSEQLF
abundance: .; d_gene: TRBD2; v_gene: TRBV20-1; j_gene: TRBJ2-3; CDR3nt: TGCAGTGCTAGGGTCCTAGCGGGACCCACAGATACGCAGTATTTT; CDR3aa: CSARVLAGPTDTQYF
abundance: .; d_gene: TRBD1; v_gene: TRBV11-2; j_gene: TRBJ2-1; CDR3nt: TGTGCCAGCAGCCCCCCCGGGCAGGGGGCATTTAATGAGCAGTTCTTC; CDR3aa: CASSPPGQGAFNEQFF
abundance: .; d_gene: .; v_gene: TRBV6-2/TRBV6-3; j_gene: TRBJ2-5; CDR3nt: TGTGCCAGCAGTTACGGAACCCTCGGGGAGACCCAGTACTTC; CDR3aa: CASSYGTLGETQYF
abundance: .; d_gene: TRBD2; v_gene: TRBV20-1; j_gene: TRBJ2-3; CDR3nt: TGCAGTGCTAGCGCGGGAGTTTCAAATACGCAGTATTTT; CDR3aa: CSASAGVSNTQYF
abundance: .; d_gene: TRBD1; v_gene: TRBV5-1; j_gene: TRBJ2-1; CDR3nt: TGCGCCAGTTTTGGGACAGGGGTCTACAATGAGCAGTTCTTC; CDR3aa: CASFGTGVYNEQFF
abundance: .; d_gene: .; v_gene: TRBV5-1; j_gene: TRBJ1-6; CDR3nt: TGCGCCAGCAGCTTGGAGCAGGGAAGGTATTCACCCCTCCACTTT; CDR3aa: CASSLEQGRYSPLHF
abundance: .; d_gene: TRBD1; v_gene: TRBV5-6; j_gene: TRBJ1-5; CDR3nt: TGTGCCAGCAGCGGGACAGTGGGGGGTCCCCAGCATTTT; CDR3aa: CASSGTVGGPQHF
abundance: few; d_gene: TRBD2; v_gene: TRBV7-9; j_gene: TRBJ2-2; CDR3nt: TGTGCCAGCAGCCGAGGGCTAGCGGGGCCCGGGGAGCTGTTTTTT; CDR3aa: CASSRGLAGPGELFF
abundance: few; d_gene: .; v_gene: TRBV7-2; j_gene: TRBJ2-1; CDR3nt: TGTGCCAGCAGCTCGGGACTCCACTCCTACAATGAGCAGTTCTTC; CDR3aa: CASSSGLHSYNEQFF
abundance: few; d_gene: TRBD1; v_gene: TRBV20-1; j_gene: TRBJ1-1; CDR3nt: TGCAGTGCTAGAGACCTACAGGGGGCTGAAAACACTGAAGCTTTCTTT; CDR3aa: CSARDLQGAENTEAFF
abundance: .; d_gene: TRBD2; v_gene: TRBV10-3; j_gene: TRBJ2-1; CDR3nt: TGTGCCATCAGTAAAGGGACTAGCGGTAGCTCCTACAATGAGCAGTTCTTC; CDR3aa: CAISKGTSGSSYNEQFF
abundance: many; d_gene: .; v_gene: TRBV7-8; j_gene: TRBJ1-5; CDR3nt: TGTGCCAGCAGAGAGGGACGGGATAGCAATCAGCCCCAGCATTTT; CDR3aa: CASREGRDSNQPQHF
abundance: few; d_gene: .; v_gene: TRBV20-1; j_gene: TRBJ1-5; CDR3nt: TGCAGTGCTAGAGATTGGCAGCTATATAGCAATCAGCCCCAGCATTTT; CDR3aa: CSARDWQLYSNQPQHF
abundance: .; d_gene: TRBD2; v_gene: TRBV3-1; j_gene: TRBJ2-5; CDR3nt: TGTGCCAGCAGCCAAGATCTAGCGGCCTCCCAAGAGACCCAGTACTTC; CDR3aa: CASSQDLAASQETQYF
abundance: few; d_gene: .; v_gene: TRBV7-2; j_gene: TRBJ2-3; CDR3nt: TGTGCCAGCAGCCGGACTCCCTCAGATACGCAGTATTTT; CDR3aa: CASSRTPSDTQYF
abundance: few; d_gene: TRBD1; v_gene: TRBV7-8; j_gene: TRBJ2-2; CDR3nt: TGTGCCAGCAGCTTAAGGGGGACAGGGAACACCGGGGAGCTGTTTTTT; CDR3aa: CASSLRGTGNTGELFF
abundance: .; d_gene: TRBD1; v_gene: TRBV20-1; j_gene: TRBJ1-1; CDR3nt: TGCAGTGCTGCCACAGGGGGCGGCGATTCAGCTTTCTTT; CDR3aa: CSAATGGGDSAFF
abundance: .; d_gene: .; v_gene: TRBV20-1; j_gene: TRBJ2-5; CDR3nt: TGCAGTGCTAGCTACCGGGGAGGAGAGACCCAGTACTTC; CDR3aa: CSASYRGGETQYF
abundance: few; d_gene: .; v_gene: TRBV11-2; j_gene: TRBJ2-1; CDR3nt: TGTGCCAGCAGCTTAGATTCCTTCGGCGAGCAGTTCTTC; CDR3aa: CASSLDSFGEQFF
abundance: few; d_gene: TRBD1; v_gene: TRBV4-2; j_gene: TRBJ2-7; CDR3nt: TGTGCCAGCAGCCAAGATTCCGCGACAGGGGTTGGCGAGCAGTACTTC; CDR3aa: CASSQDSATGVGEQYF
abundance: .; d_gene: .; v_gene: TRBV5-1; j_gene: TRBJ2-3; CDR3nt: TGCGCCAGCAATGTACCTGGAAAAGATACGCAGTATTTT; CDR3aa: CASNVPGKDTQYF
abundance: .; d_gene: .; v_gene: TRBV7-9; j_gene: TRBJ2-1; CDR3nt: TGTGCCAGCAGCTCCCCTTTTCGCGGTTCAATCTACAATGAGCAGTTCTTC; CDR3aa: CASSSPFRGSIYNEQFF
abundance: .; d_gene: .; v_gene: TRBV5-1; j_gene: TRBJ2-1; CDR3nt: TGCGCCAGCAGGTCCGCTGGGCGGGCAAACTACAATGAGCAGTTCTTC; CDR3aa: CASRSAGRANYNEQFF
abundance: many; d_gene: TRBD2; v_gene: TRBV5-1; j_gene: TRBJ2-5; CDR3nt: TGCGCCAGCAGCTCGGGAGGAGGAGAGACCCAGTACTTC; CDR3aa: CASSSGGGETQYF
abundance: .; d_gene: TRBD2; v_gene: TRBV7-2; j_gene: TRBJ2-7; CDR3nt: TGTGCCAGCAGCCCATCCCCGACTAGCGGGTCGGTGCAGCAGTACTTC; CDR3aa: CASSPSPTSGSVQQYF
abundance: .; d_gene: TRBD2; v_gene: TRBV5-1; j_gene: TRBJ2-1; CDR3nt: TGCGCCAGCAGCTTTTGGACTAGCCCCCGAACCTACAATGAGCAGTTCTTC; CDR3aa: CASSFWTSPRTYNEQFF
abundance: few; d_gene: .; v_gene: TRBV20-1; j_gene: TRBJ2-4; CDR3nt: TGCAGTGCTAGAGGGGGAGCAGGGCAAAACATTCAGTACTTC; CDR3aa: CSARGGAGQNIQYF
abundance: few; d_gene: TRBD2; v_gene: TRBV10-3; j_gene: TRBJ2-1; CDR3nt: TGTGCCATCAGTGACCTAGCGGGCTCTCGGAATGAGCAGTTCTTC; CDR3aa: CAISDLAGSRNEQFF
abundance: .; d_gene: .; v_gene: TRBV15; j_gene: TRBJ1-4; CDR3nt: TGTGCCACCAGCAGAGAGGCAGGGAAGGAAGAAAAACTGTTTTTT; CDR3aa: CATSREAGKEEKLFF